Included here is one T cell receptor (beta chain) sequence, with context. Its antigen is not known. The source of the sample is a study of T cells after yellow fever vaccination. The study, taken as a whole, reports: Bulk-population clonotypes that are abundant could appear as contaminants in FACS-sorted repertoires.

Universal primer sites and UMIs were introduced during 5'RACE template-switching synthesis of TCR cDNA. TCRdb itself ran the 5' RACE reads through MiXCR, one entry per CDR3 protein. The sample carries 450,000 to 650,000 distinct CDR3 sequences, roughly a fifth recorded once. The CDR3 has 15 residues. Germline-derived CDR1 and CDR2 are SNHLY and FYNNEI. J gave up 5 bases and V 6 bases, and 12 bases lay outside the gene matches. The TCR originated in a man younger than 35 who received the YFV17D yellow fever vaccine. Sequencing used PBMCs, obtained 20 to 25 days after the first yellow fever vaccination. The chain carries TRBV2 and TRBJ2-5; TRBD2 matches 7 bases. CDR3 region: CASSVMGLRDETQYF. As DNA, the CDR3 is TGTGCCAGCAGCGTCATGGGACTACGCGACGAGACCCAGTACTTC. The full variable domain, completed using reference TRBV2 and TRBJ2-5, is EPEVTQTPSHQVTQMGQEVILRCVPISNHLYFYWYRQILGQKVEFLVSFYNNEISEKSEIFDDQFSVERPDGSNFTLKIRSTKLEDSAMYFCASSVMGLRDETQYFGPGTRLLVL.